Listed here are 4 T cell receptor beta chains from one sample, sequenced in a study of blood T cell repertoires in COVID-19. Here immunoSEQ multiplex PCR was the method, and the copy in TCRdb shows in-frame clones only, minus some. This sample has around 100,000 clones, with about 80% found just once. The sequencing sample was made of peripheral blood. These receptors were collected from a woman in her thirties or forties with acute or convalescent COVID-19.

The genes are TRBV3-1 (or the pseudogene TRBV3-2) and TRBJ1-2, with 9 bases lining up with TRBD1. V lost 2 bases and J lost 4; bases outside the gene matches: 5. The germline CDR1 and CDR2 sequences are LGHDT and YNNKEL (reference sequence). The CDR3 loop spans 15 amino acids. CDR3: CASSQTGGYLYGYTF. In nucleotides, the CDR3 is TGTGCCAGCAGCCAAACAGGGGGCTACCTCTATGGCTACACCTTC.

This clone showed up just once. The rearrangement uses TRBV18 and TRBJ1-2; 7 nucleotides align to TRBD1. This CDR3 has 15 amino acids. Germline V lookup: CDR1 KGHSH, CDR2 LQKENI. Losses at the gene ends were 6 bases for V and 2 bases for J; bases not matched to a gene: 9. The CDR3 spells CASSDIQGVNYGYTF. The CDR3 bases are TGTGCCAGCTCGGATATTCAGGGGGTAAACTATGGCTACACCTTC.

CDR3 in amino acids: CASSPASAGRDEQFF. The CDR3 DNA follows: TGTGCCAGCAGCCCCGCTAGCGCGGGTCGCGATGAGCAGTTCTTC. The chain carries TRBV3-1 (or the pseudogene TRBV3-2) and TRBJ2-1; maybe TRBD2 (6 bases). The V gene lost 4 bases and the J gene lost 8 bases, with 18 bases spanning the gap. The CDR3 consists of 15 residues. Germline values: CDR1 LGHDT, CDR2 YNNKEL (reference sequence).

The genes are TRBV6-5 and TRBJ1-6; 7 bases line up with TRBD1. Germline CDR1 and CDR2: MNHEY and SVGAGI. The V segment lost 10 bases and the J segment 7 bases; nucleotides outside the gene matches: 13. This CDR3 comprises 15 residues. CDR3 coding DNA: TGTGCCACCCTACCAGGGGGGAGCGCGAATTCACCCCTCCACTTT. It encodes CATLPGGSANSPLHF.